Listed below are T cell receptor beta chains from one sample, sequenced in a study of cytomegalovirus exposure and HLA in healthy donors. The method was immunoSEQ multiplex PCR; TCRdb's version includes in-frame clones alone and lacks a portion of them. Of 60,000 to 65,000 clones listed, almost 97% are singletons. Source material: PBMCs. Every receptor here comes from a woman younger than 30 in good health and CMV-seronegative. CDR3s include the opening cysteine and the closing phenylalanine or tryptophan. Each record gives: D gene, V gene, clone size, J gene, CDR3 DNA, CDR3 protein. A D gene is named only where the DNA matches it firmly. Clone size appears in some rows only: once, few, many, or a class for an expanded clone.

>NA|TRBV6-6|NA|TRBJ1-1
TGTGCCAGCAGTTACGGGAGTGGCGGGGGCACTGAAGCTTTCTTT
CASSYGSGGGTEAFF
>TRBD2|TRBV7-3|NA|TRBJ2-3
TGTGCCAGCACCACTAGCGGGGGGGCCCAGGATACGCAGTATTTT
CASTTSGGAQDTQYF
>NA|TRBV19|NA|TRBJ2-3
TGTGCCAGTAGTCCCCAGGGGGGTCACACAGATACGCAGTATTTT
CASSPQGGHTDTQYF
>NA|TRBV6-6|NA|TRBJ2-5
TGTGCCACCTCAGGGGGGCGGGGCCCGGGGGAGACCCAGTACTTC
CATSGGRGPGETQYF
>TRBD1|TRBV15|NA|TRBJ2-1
TGTGCCACCAGCAGAGTGACAGGGGGGGACTACAATGAGCAGTTCTTC
CATSRVTGGDYNEQFF
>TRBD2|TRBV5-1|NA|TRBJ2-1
TGCGCCAGCAGCCCGGGCGGGGGGGCAGTTGAGCAGTTCTTC
CASSPGGGAVEQFF
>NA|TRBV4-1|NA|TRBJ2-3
TGCGCCAGCAGCCAGTTAGCCACAGATACGCAGTATTTT
CASSQLATDTQYF
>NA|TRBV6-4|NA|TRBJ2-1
TGTGCCAGCAGTGACCAGGGGGGTGGCAATGAGCAGTTCTTC
CASSDQGGGNEQFF
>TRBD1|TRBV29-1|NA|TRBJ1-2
TGCAGCGTTGAGGGGGGGACAGGGGGGCACTATGGCTACACCTTC
CSVEGGTGGHYGYTF
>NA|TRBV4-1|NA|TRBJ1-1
TGCGCCAGCGGATCCCTGGCCCGCGGGAGGTACACTGAAGCTTTCTTT
CASGSLARGRYTEAFF
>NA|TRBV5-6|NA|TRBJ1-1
TGTGCCAGCAGCCCTGGGGCGAGCACTGAAGCTTTCTTT
CASSPGASTEAFF
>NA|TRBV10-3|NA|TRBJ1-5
TGTGCCATCAGTGATGGGGAGCCCAATCAGCCCCAGCATTTT
CAISDGEPNQPQHF
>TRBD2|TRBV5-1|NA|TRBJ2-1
TGCGCCAGCACCCCCACTAGCGGGGCCGTTTACAATGAGCAGTTCTTC
CASTPTSGAVYNEQFF
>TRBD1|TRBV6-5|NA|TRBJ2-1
TGTGCCAGCAGTTGGGGCAGGGGGTCCTACAATGAGCAGTTCTTC
CASSWGRGSYNEQFF
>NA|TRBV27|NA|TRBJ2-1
TGTGCCAGCATCTCTATGGGGGGTTCCTACAATGAGCAGTTCTTC
CASISMGGSYNEQFF
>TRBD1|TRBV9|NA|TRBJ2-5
TGTGCCAGCAGCGCCGGGAACAGGGGGCGTTGGGAGACCCAGTACTTC
CASSAGNRGRWETQYF
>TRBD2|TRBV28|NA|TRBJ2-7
TGTGCCAGCAGTATCGGGACTAGCGGGGAGGGGAACGAGCAGTACTTC
CASSIGTSGEGNEQYF
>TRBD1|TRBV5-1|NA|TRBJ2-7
TGCGCCAGCAGCTTCGGGACAGGGGGCGAAGAGCAGTACTTC
CASSFGTGGEEQYF
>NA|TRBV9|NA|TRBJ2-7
TGTGCCAGCAGCGTGACCGGGAGCTACGAGCAGTACTTC
CASSVTGSYEQYF
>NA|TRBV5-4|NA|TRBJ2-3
TGTGCCAGCAGCCCCTCCACAGATACGCAGTATTTT
CASSPSTDTQYF
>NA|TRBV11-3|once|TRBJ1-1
TGTGCCAGCAGCTTAGCGGGCACTGAAGCTTTCTTT
CASSLAGTEAFF
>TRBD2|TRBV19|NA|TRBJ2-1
TGTGCCAGTAGTGAAGCCAGCGGGGGGCCCTACAATGAGCAGTTCTTC
CASSEASGGPYNEQFF
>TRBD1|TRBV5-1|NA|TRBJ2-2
TGCGCCAGCAGCTTCTCGGGACAGGGGGAGCTGTTTTTT
CASSFSGQGELFF
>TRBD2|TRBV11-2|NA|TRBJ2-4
TGTGCCAGCAGCCCACGCTATTGGGAGGGCGACATTCAGTACTTC
CASSPRYWEGDIQYF
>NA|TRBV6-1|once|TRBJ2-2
TGTGCCAGCACCCGACTGGCGGAGCCCGGGGAGCTGTTTTTT
CASTRLAEPGELFF
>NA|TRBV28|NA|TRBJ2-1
TGTGCCAGCAGTTTGGGGGGTGGGTCCTACAATGAGCAGTTCTTC
CASSLGGGSYNEQFF
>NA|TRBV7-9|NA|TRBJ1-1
TGTGCCAGCAGCTTTAGATCTCCGAACACTGAAGCTTTCTTT
CASSFRSPNTEAFF
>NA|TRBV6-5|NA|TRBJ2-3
TGTGCCAGCAGTGCCGAGGGCCGAACGCAGTATTTT
CASSAEGRTQYF
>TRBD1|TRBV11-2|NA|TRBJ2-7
TGTGCCAGCAGCTTAGTCAGGGGGCCAGGCGAGCAGTACTTC
CASSLVRGPGEQYF
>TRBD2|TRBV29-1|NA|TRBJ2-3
TGCAGCGTGGAGACTAGCGGAAGCACAGATACGCAGTATTTT
CSVETSGSTDTQYF
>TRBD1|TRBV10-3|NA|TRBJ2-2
TGTGCCATCAGGACAGGGGTAAACACCGGGGAGCTGTTTTTT
CAIRTGVNTGELFF
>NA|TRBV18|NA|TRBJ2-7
TGTGCCAGCTCACCCTCGCTCGGTAGCGAGCAGTACTTC
CASSPSLGSEQYF
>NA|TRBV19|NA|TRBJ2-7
TGTGCCAGTAGTATAGATGGGGACAACTCCTACGAGCAGTACTTC
CASSIDGDNSYEQYF
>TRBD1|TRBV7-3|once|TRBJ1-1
TGTGCCAGCAGCGAGACAGGGGGCCTCGGTGAAGCTTTCTTT
CASSETGGLGEAFF
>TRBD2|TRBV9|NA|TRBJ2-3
TGTGCCAGCAGCGCGGGACTAGCGGAGGGGGATACGCAGTATTTT
CASSAGLAEGDTQYF
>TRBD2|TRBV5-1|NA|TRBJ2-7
TGCGCCAGCAGCTTGGGGACTAGTCCCTACGAGCAGTACTTC
CASSLGTSPYEQYF
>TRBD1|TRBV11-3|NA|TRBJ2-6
TGTGCCAGCAGCCCCGGGACAGACTCTGGGGCCAACGTCCTGACTTTC
CASSPGTDSGANVLTF
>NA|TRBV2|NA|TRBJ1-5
TGTGCCAGCAGTGGGGGTGCGGGGCCAAATCAGCCCCAGCATTTT
CASSGGAGPNQPQHF
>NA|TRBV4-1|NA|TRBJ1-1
TGCGCCAGCAGCCAATTCCCCCGCTGGGGCGCGGTGAACACTGAAGCTTTCTTT
CASSQFPRWGAVNTEAFF
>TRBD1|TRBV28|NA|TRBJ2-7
TGTGCCAGCAGTTCCGGACAGGGTTGGGGCGAGCAGTACTTC
CASSSGQGWGEQYF